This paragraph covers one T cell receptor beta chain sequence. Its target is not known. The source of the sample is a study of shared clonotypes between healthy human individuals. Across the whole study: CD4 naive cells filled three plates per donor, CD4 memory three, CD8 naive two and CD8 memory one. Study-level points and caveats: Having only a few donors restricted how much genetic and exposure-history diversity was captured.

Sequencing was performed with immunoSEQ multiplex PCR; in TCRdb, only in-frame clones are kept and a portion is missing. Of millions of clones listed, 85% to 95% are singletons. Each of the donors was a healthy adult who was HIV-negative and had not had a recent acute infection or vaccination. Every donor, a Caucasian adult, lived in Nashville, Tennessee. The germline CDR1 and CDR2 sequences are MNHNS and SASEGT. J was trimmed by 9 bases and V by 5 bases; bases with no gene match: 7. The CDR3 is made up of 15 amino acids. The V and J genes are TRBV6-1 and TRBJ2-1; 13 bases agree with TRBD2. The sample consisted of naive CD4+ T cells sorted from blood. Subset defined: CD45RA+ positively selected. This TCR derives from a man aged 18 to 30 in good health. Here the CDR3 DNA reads TGTGCCAGCAGTCCACGGACTAGCGGGAGTGTTGAGCAGTTCTTC. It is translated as CASSPRTSGSVEQFF.